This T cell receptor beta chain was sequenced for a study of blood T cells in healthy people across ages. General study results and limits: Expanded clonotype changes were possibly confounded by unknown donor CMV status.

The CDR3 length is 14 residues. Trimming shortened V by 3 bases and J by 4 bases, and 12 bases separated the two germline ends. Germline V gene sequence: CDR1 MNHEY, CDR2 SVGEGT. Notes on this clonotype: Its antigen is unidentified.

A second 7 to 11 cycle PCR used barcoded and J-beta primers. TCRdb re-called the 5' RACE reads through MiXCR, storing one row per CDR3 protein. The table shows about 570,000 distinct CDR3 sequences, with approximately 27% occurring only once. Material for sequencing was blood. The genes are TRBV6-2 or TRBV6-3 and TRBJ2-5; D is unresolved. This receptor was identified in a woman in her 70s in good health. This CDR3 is CASSYLSFRETQYF. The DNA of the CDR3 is TGTGCCAGCAGTTATCTGTCCTTCCGAGAGACCCAGTACTTC.